This T cell receptor (beta chain) comes out of a study of T cells in Graves' hyperthyroidism and ophthalmopathy. General study results and limits: Blood shared most expanded thyroid clonotypes above 0.001.

RNA transcripts served as the template for amplifying TCR beta CDR3 regions. The TCR CDR3 first-round RT-PCR relied on the HTBI primer set. Each CDR3 protein is one row after TCRdb ran MiXCR on the multiplex PCR reads. Seen here are about 710,000 distinct CDR3 sequences, approximately 16% observed once, and the top ten hold over 7.5%. The ends lost 7 bases at V and 14 bases at J; junction bases unmatched: 13. The CDR3 has 13 amino acids. Germline-derived CDR1 and CDR2 are SGHNT and YENEEA. This clonotype was seen only a few times. The antigen remains unidentified. This chain joins TRBV11-3 and TRBJ2-1; 8 bases agree with TRBD2. The TCR sequence derives from a man younger than 30 with Graves' hyperthyroidism. Sequenced input: blood. The CDR3 coding sequence is TGTGCCAGCAACGAGGTGGGGCGGGAGGACAAGTTCTTC. Residues: CASNEVGREDKFF.